A selection of T cell receptor beta chains follows, all from one sample in a study of vaccination effects on CD4 cells after COVID-19. This table comes from immunoSEQ multiplex PCR, and its TCRdb copy is limited to in-frame clones, with some not included. The table has fewer than 85,000 clones, about 74% seen once. Antigens for these TCRs are unknown. The sample was CD4+ T cells from PBMCs cultured without peptide, taken after COVID-19 vaccination. These receptors all stem from a human donor who received a COVID-19 vaccine. CDR3s include the opening cysteine and the closing phenylalanine or tryptophan. Fields, in order: J gene, clone size, D gene, V gene, CDR3 protein, CDR3 DNA. A D gene is named only where the DNA matches it firmly. Part of the rows lack a size; the others show once, few, many or a class for expanded clones.

TRBJ2-1 - TRBD1 TRBV6-6 CASSRQGSGYNEQFF TGTGCCAGCAGTAGACAGGGATCGGGCTACAATGAGCAGTTCTTC
TRBJ1-3 - - TRBV10-3 CAISDRGNTIYF TGTGCCATCAGTGATAGAGGAAACACCATATATTTT
TRBJ1-6 - TRBD1 TRBV5-1 CASSSRTGGSPLHF TGCGCCAGCAGCTCCCGGACAGGGGGTTCACCCCTCCACTTT
TRBJ2-3 - TRBD1 TRBV7-2 CASSSGQGGSTDTQYF TGTGCCAGCAGCTCAGGACAGGGGGGTAGCACAGATACGCAGTATTTT
TRBJ2-5 - - TRBV4-3 CASSQGAASGEETQYF TGCGCCAGCAGCCAGGGGGCGGCTAGCGGTGAAGAGACCCAGTACTTC
TRBJ2-5 - - TRBV3-1/TRBV3-2 CASSQTPSDGTQYF TGTGCCAGCAGCCAGACCCCTTCTGACGGGACCCAGTACTTC
TRBJ2-5 - - TRBV15 CATSRDRGAETQYF TGTGCCACCAGCAGAGACAGGGGGGCAGAGACCCAGTACTTC
TRBJ2-2 - - TRBV9 CASEWGDTHTGELFF TGTGCCAGCGAGTGGGGGGACACCCACACCGGGGAGCTGTTTTTT
TRBJ1-2 few - TRBV7-9 CASSLVGRESYGYTF TGTGCCAGCAGCTTAGTGGGCAGGGAGAGCTATGGCTACACCTTC
TRBJ1-2 - - TRBV6-5 CASSYSREPGYTF TGTGCCAGCAGTTACTCCAGGGAGCCCGGCTACACCTTC
TRBJ2-3 - TRBD2 TRBV6-4 CASSDSREADTQYF TGTGCCAGCAGTGACTCCCGGGAGGCAGATACGCAGTATTTT
TRBJ2-5 - TRBD2 TRBV4-3 CASSQDRGLALETQYF TGCGCCAGCAGCCAAGATAGAGGACTAGCCTTGGAGACCCAGTACTTC
TRBJ2-5 - - TRBV4-1 CASSQPFDQETQYF TGCGCCAGCAGCCAGCCATTTGACCAAGAGACCCAGTACTTC
TRBJ2-3 few - TRBV6-1 CASSERWQRPTDTQYF TGTGCCAGCAGTGAAAGGTGGCAGCGGCCCACAGATACGCAGTATTTT
TRBJ1-2 - - TRBV5-4 CASSGPIDQNYGYTF TGTGCCAGCAGCGGACCAATCGACCAAAACTATGGCTACACCTTC
TRBJ2-2 - - TRBV28 CASSLRTTFPNTGELFF TGTGCCAGCAGTTTAAGGACCACCTTTCCAAACACCGGGGAGCTGTTTTTT
TRBJ1-3 - - TRBV2 CASSDPAGTIYF TGTGCCAGCAGTGACCCAGCGGGCACCATATATTTT
TRBJ2-3 once TRBD2 TRBV9 CASSVALAGGGTRTDTQYF TGTGCCAGCAGCGTAGCACTAGCGGGGGGCGGCACTCGCACAGATACGCAGTATTTT
TRBJ2-1 - TRBD1 TRBV4-3 CASSPRDRGLDEQFF TGCGCCAGCAGCCCCCGGGACAGGGGGTTAGATGAGCAGTTCTTC
TRBJ2-2 - - TRBV15 CATSRPNTGELFF TGTGCCACCAGCAGGCCCAACACCGGGGAGCTGTTTTTT
TRBJ2-3 - TRBD2 TRBV10-2 CASTGLAATDTQYF TGCGCCAGCACCGGGCTAGCGGCCACAGATACGCAGTATTTT
TRBJ1-6 - - TRBV9 CASSVASQTSPLHF TGTGCCAGCAGCGTAGCTTCCCAGACTTCACCCCTCCACTTT
TRBJ2-4 once TRBD2 TRBV19 CASSRLAGGRVASIKAQYF TGTGCCAGTAGTAGGCTAGCGGGGGGCCGGGTTGCTTCGATTAAAGCTCAGTACTTC
TRBJ1-2 few - TRBV4-1 CASSQGFDSSISLYGYTF TGCGCCAGCAGCCAAGGATTCGACAGCTCCATCTCTCTCTATGGCTACACCTTC
TRBJ2-1 - - TRBV7-6 CASSSGVTRYNEQFF TGTGCCAGCAGTTCCGGGGTCACACGCTACAATGAGCAGTTCTTC
TRBJ1-4 - - TRBV19 CASSIVQTNEKLFF TGTGCCAGTAGTATAGTACAGACTAATGAAAAACTGTTTTTT
TRBJ1-1 - TRBD1 TRBV6-4 CASSRGQDTEAFF TGTGCCAGCAGTAGGGGACAGGACACTGAAGCTTTCTTT
TRBJ2-2 - TRBD1 TRBV3-1/TRBV3-2 CASGLQGLYGELFF TGTGCCAGCGGGCTACAGGGGTTGTACGGGGAGCTGTTTTTT
TRBJ2-4 - - TRBV4-3 CASSQVRIEKNIQYF TGCGCCAGCAGCCAAGTACGGATTGAGAAAAACATTCAGTACTTC
TRBJ1-1 - - TRBV5-1 CASSPGGPFQTNTEAFF TGCGCCAGCAGCCCTGGGGGGCCTTTTCAAACGAACACTGAAGCTTTCTTT
TRBJ2-3 - - TRBV5-1 CASSLGRGGTDTQYF TGCGCCAGCAGCTTGGGACGGGGTGGCACAGATACGCAGTATTTT
TRBJ1-2 - - TRBV5-4 CASSFFGNYGYTF TGTGCCAGCAGCTTTTTTGGTAACTATGGCTACACCTTC
TRBJ1-2 once - TRBV19 CASSSGGYNYGYTF TGTGCCAGTAGTTCGGGGGGATACAACTATGGCTACACCTTC
TRBJ2-1 - TRBD1 TRBV19 CATIRTGASSYNEQFF TGTGCCACAATCCGCACAGGGGCGAGCTCCTACAATGAGCAGTTCTTC
TRBJ2-4 few TRBD1 TRBV9 CASSAGQGVGIQYF TGTGCCAGCAGCGCAGGACAGGGGGTAGGGATTCAGTACTTC
TRBJ2-1 - - TRBV7-9 CASSLWGPAHLNEQFF TGTGCCAGCAGCTTATGGGGACCAGCCCACCTCAATGAGCAGTTCTTC
TRBJ1-2 - - TRBV5-1 CASSLGGSPDYGYTF TGCGCCAGCAGCTTGGGAGGCAGCCCGGACTATGGCTACACCTTC
TRBJ2-2 - TRBD1 TRBV19 CASRSGTANTGELFF TGTGCCAGTAGATCGGGGACAGCGAACACCGGGGAGCTGTTTTTT
TRBJ1-6 few - TRBV5-1 CASSPDGPLNSPLHF TGCGCCAGCAGCCCGGACGGGCCTCTTAATTCACCCCTCCACTTT